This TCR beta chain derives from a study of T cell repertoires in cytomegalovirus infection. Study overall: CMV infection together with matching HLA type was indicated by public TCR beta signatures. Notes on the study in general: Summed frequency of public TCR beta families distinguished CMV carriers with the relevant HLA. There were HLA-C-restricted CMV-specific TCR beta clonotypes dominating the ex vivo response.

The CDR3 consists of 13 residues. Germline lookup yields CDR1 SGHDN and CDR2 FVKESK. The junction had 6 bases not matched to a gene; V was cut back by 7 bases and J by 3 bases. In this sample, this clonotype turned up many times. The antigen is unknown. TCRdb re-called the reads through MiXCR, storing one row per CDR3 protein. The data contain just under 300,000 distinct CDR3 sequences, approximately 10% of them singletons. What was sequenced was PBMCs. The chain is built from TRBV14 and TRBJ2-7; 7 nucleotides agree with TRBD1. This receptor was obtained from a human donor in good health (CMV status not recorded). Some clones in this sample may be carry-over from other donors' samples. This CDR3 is CASKSGTDYEQYF. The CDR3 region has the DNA TGTGCCAGCAAGTCCGGGACAGACTACGAGCAGTACTTC.